The T cell receptor beta chain described here comes from a study of a mutant IDH1 vaccine in newly diagnosed glioma. The time point was: week 35, safety follow-up. A 20-mer mutant IDH1 peptide at 300 ug was injected subcutaneously with topical imiquimod. Of note for this clone: Its antigen is not identified.

The assay was immunoSEQ multiplex PCR, and TCRdb's table has in-frame clones only and misses some. The sample has 35,000 to 45,000 clones, roughly nine tenths seen once. The source of this sequence is a man aged 35-49 years with glioma. Here the sequenced sample was PBMCs, taken from a glioma patient whose treatment included an IDH1 peptide vaccine.

This CDR3 is CASSPRTDTQYF. Written as DNA, the CDR3 is TGTGCCAGCAGTCCCAGGACAGATACGCAGTATTTT. This chain connects TRBV6-1 to TRBJ2-3, with no clear D. The CDR3 spans 12 residues. CDR1 is MNHNS, CDR2 SASEGT, per germline. Trimming cost V 5 bases and J 3 bases, with 6 bases left between them.